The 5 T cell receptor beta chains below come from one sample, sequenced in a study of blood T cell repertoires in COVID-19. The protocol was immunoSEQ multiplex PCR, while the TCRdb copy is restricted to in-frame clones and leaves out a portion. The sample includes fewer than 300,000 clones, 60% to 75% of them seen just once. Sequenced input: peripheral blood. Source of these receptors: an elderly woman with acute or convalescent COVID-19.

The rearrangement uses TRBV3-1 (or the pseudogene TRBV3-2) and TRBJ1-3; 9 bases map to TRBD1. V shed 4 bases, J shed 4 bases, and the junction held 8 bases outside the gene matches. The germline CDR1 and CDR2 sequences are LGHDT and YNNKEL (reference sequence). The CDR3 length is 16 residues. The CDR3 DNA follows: TGTGCCAGCAGCCGACTACAGGGGGCTATCGGAAACACCATATATTTT. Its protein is CASSRLQGAIGNTIYF.

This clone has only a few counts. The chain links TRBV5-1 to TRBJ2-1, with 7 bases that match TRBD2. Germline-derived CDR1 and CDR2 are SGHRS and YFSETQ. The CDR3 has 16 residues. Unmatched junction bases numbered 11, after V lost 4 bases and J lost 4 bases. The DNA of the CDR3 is TGCGCCAGCAGCCCTAGGGCGGGAGATAAGTACAATGAGCAGTTCTTC. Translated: CASSPRAGDKYNEQFF.

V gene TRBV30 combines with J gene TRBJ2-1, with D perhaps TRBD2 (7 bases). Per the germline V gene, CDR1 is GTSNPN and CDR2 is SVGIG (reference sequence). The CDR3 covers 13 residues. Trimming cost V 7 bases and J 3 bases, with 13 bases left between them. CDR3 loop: CASNREGYNEQFF. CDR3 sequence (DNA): TGTGCCTCAAACAGGGAGGGCTACAATGAGCAGTTCTTC. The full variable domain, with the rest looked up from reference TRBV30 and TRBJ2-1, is SQTIHQWPATLVQPVGSPLSLECTVEGTSNPNLYWYRQAAGRGLQLLFYSVGIGQISSEVPQNLSASRPQDRQFILSSKKLLLSDSGFYLCASNREGYNEQFFGPGTRLTVL.

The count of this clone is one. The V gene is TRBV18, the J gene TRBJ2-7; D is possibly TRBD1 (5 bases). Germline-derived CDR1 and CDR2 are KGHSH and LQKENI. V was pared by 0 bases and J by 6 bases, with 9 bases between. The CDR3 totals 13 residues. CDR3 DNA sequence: TGTGCCAGCTCACCACCTCTACAGGCCGAGCAGTACTTC. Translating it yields CASSPPLQAEQYF.

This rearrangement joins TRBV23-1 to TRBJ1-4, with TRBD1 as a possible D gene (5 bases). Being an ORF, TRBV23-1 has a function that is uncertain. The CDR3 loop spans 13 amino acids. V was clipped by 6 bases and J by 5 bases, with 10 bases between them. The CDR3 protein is CASSQDTNEKLFF. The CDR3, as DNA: TGCGCCAGCAGCCAGGACACAAATGAAAAACTGTTTTTT.